The rows below give T cell receptor beta chains drawn from one sample of a study of CD8 T cells in Susac syndrome. TCRdb reprocessed the immunoSEQ multiplex PCR reads via MiXCR and lists one record per CDR3 protein. The repertoire holds some 300,000 distinct CDR3 sequences, with about 88% as singletons. The source material was CD8+ T cells from PBMCs. These receptors all stem from a human donor with multiple sclerosis. Each CDR3 is given with its conserved first and last residue. A D gene is named only where the DNA matches it firmly. Some rows have no size entry. The others give once, few or many, or a class for an expanded clone.

once	TRBD1	TRBJ1-3	TRBV10-1	CASENLERRDRGVHQIGNTIYF	TGCGCCAGCGAAAATTTAGAAAGGCGGGACAGGGGGGTTCACCAGATTGGAAACACCATATATTTT
NA	NA	TRBJ2-2	TRBV7-6	CASSLAFGGRGHGELFF	TGTGCCAGCAGCTTAGCTTTCGGTGGACGGGGGCACGGGGAGCTGTTTTTT
NA	TRBD2	TRBJ2-3	TRBV28	CASSPPLGGRRLDTQYF	TGTGCCAGCAGTCCACCACTGGGCGGGAGAAGATTGGATACGCAGTATTTT
NA	NA	TRBJ2-3	TRBV7-9	CASLWIPSTDTQYF	TGTGCCTCCCTCTGGATTCCCAGCACAGATACGCAGTATTTT
few	NA	TRBJ2-5	TRBV19	CASSIDLEETQYF	TGTGCCAGTAGTATAGATCTAGAAGAGACCCAGTACTTC
NA	TRBD1	TRBJ1-1	TRBV12-3/TRBV12-4	CASRRDRDSTEAFF	TGTGCCAGCAGGAGGGACAGGGACTCGACTGAAGCTTTCTTT
NA	NA	TRBJ1-4	TRBV30	CAWSVPWDGNEKLFF	TGTGCCTGGAGTGTACCTTGGGACGGTAATGAAAAACTGTTTTTT
NA	NA	TRBJ2-7	TRBV28	CATRGVPSYEQYF	TGTGCCACCCGCGGGGTGCCTTCCTACGAGCAGTACTTC
NA	TRBD1	TRBJ2-3	TRBV29-1	CSVGGSTGQSTDTQYF	TGCAGCGTGGGCGGGTCTACGGGACAGAGCACAGATACGCAGTATTTT
NA	NA	TRBJ2-7	TRBV24-1	CATSVPNEQYF	TGTGCCACCAGTGTCCCCAACGAGCAGTACTTC
NA	TRBD2	TRBJ2-3	TRBV14	CASSLLGAGASGDTQYF	TGTGCCAGCAGCCTCTTGGGAGCGGGGGCATCCGGGGATACGCAGTATTTT
NA	TRBD2	TRBJ2-7	TRBV20-1	CSARDGLAGGPSPYEQYF	TGCAGTGCTAGAGATGGGCTAGCGGGAGGGCCGAGCCCCTACGAGCAGTACTTC
NA	NA	TRBJ1-5	TRBV6-1	CASGGRRDSNQPQHF	TGTGCCAGCGGGGGACGGCGGGATAGCAATCAGCCCCAGCATTTT
NA	NA	TRBJ1-5	TRBV30	CAWSAERDNQPQHF	TGTGCCTGGAGTGCTGAGCGGGACAATCAGCCCCAGCATTTT
once	NA	TRBJ2-5	TRBV7-9	CASSVTLQETQYF	TGTGCCAGCAGCGTGACATTACAAGAGACCCAGTACTTC
NA	NA	TRBJ2-5	TRBV4-1	CASSQAQGGETQYF	TGCGCCAGCAGCCAAGCCCAGGGCGGCGAGACCCAGTACTTC